This section outlines one TCR beta chain sequence together with its context. This sample stems from a study of tumor T cells in aggressive B-cell lymphoma. The repertoire was sequenced with immunoSEQ multiplex PCR; TCRdb's copy has only in-frame clones and lacks some. The data hold around 10,000 clones, with over 90% observed a single time. V lost 2 bases, J lost 5 bases, and 5 bases stayed unmatched. Germline CDR1 is SNHLY and CDR2 is FYNNEI. The CDR3 has 15 residues. The J gene is TRBJ2-7, the V gene TRBV2; 11 nucleotides agree with TRBD1. This receptor was identified in an adult with diffuse large B cell lymphoma. Sequenced input: tumor tissue. CDR3: CASSEYRTGGDEQYF. For the CDR3, the DNA is TGTGCCAGCAGTGAATACAGGACAGGGGGCGACGAGCAGTACTTC.